This entry features one TCR beta chain sequence. Its target antigen remains unknown. The sample holds no much larger clone one base away, and base qualities are not on file. This specimen comes from a study of control samples from healthy donors and cancer patients (dated by TCRdb to the early 2020s). The germline ends are 17 bases apart after V is trimmed by 5 bases and J by 9 bases. Reading the germline V gene gives CDR1 LGHNT and CDR2 FRNRAP. CDR3 length: 14 amino acids, cysteine to phenylalanine. Kept here is only the CDR3 DNA, which spans 42 bases and is read in frame from base 1. Library prep was done by the immunoSEQ multiplex PCR assay. TCRdb took over this immuneACCESS table, retaining in-frame rearrangements with V and J assigned. Such tables are incomplete; in checked studies, under half of the missing clones stem from an unresolved V gene, and the remainder is unexplained. This sample is represented by approximately 120,000 clones; about 92% of them were singletons. The ten largest clones capture around 0.52% of the sample.

The sequence was collected from a man older than 75 with head and neck cancer. Sequences were obtained from PBMCs. The chain links TRBV12-5 with TRBJ1-5; a weak D assignment points to TRBD1 (5 bases agree). The CDR3 region has the sequence CASGPSGRQVPQHF. Read as DNA, the sequence is TGTGCTAGTGGTCCCTCAGGGAGGCAAGTGCCCCAGCATTTT.